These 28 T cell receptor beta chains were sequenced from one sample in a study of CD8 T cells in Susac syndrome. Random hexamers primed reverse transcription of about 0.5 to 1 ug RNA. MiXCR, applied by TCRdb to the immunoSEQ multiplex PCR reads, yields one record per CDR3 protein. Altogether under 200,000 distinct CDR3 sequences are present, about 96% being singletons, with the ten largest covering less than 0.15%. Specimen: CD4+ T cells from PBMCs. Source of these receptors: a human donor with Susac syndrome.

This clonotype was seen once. In DNA form, the CDR3 reads TGTGCCAGCTCACCACAGACGACAGCCCAAGAGACCCAGTACTTC. Encoded protein: CASSPQTTAQETQYF. The chain recombines TRBV18 with TRBJ2-5, with D maybe TRBD1 (5 bases). Germline V gene sequence: CDR1 KGHSH, CDR2 LQKENI. The CDR3 runs 15 residues. Trimming stripped 1 base from V and 1 base from J, with 10 bases between.

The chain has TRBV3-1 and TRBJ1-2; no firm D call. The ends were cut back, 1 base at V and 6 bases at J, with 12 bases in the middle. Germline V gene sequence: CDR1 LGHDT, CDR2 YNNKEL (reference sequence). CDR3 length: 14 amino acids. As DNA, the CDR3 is TGTGCCAGCAGCCAAGCACCAGACGTCGATGGCTACACCTTC. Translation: CASSQAPDVDGYTF. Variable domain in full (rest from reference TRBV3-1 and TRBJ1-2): DTAVSQTPKYLVTQMGNDKSIKCEQNLGHDTMYWYKQDSKKFLKIMFSYNNKELIINETVPNRFSPKSPDKAHLNLHINSLELGDSAVYFCASSQAPDVDGYTFGSGTRLTVV.

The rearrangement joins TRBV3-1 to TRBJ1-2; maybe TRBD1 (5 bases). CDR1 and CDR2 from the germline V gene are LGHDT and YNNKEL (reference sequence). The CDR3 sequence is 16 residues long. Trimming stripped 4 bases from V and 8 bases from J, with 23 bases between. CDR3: CASSRGPSGPLGGYTF. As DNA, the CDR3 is TGTGCCAGCAGCCGGGGACCCAGCGGGCCCCTAGGAGGCTACACCTTC.

DNA for the CDR3: TGTGCCAGGCGGGACAAGCCTTCGGAGGAGCAGTACGTC. Its protein is CARRDKPSEEQYV. V gene TRBV6-4 combines with J gene TRBJ2-7; tentatively, D is TRBD1 or TRBD2 (6 bases each). The V gene's germline CDR1 is MRHNA and CDR2 SNTAGT. The CDR3 length is 13 residues. V was pared by 9 bases and J by 7 bases, with 19 bases between.

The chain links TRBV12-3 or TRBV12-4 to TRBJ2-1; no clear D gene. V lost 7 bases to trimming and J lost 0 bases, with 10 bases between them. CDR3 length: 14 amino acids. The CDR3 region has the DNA TGTGCCAGCAATCTACGGCTCTCCTACAATGAGCAGTTCTTC. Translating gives CASNLRLSYNEQFF.

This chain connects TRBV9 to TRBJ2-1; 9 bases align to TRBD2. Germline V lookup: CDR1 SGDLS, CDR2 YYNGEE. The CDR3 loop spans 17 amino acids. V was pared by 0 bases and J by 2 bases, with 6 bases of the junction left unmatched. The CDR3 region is CASSVALGLAPYNEQFF. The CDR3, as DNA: TGTGCCAGCAGCGTAGCACTAGGACTAGCGCCCTACAATGAGCAGTTCTTC.

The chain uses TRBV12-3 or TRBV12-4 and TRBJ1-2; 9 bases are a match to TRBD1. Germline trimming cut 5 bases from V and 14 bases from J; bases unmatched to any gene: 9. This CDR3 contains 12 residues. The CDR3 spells CASSLRQGVDTF. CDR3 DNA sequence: TGTGCCAGCAGTCTCCGACAGGGGGTGGATACCTTC.

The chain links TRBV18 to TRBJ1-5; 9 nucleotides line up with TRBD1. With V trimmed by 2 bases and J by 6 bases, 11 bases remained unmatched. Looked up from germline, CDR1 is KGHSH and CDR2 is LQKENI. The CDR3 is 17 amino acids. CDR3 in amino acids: CASSPTGPRTGVQPQHF. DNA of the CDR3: TGTGCCAGCTCACCAACGGGGCCGCGGACAGGGGTTCAGCCCCAGCATTTT.

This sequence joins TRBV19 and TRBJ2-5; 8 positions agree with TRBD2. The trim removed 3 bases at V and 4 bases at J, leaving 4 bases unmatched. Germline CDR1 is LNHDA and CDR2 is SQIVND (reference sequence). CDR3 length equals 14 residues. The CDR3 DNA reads TGTGCCAGTAGTATGACGGGGGGGGGAGAGACCCAGTACTTC. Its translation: CASSMTGGGETQYF.

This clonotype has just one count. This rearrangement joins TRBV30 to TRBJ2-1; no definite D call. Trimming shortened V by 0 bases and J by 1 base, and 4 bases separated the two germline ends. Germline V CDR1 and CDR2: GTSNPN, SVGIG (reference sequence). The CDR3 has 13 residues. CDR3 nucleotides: TGTGCCTGGAGTGTTGGATCCTACAATGAGCAGTTCTTC. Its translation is CAWSVGSYNEQFF.

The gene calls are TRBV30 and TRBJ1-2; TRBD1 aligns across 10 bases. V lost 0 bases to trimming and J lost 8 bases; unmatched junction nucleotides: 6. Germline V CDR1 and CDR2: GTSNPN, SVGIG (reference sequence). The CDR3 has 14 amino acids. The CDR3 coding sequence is TGTGCCTGGAGTGTCATCGGGACAGGGGTCGGCTACACCTTC. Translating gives CAWSVIGTGVGYTF.

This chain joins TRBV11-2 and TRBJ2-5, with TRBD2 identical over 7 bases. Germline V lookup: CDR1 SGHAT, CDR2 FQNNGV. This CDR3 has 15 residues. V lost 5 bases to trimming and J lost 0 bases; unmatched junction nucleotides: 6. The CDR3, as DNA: TGTGCCAGCAGCCGGGGGGTTGAGTACCAAGAGACCCAGTACTTC. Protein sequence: CASSRGVEYQETQYF. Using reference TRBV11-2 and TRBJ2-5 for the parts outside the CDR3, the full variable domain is EAGVAQSPRYKIIEKRQSVAFWCNPISGHATLYWYQQILGQGPKLLIQFQNNGVVDDSQLPKDRFSAERLKGVDSTLKIQPAKLEDSAVYLCASSRGVEYQETQYFGPGTRLLVL.

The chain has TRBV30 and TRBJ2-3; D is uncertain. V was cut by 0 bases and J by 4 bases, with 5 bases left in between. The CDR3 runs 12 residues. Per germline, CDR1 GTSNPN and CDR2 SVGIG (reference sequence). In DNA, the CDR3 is TGTGCCTGGAGTGTACGACCAGATACGCAGTATTTT. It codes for CAWSVRPDTQYF. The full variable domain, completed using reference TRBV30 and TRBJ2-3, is SQTIHQWPATLVQPVGSPLSLECTVEGTSNPNLYWYRQAAGRGLQLLFYSVGIGQISSEVPQNLSASRPQDRQFILSSKKLLLSDSGFYLCAWSVRPDTQYFGPGTRLTVL.

For the CDR3, the DNA is TGCAGTGCTCGCGACGGGGGTTCACCCCTCCACTTT. Protein product: CSARDGGSPLHF. This chain links TRBV20-1 with TRBJ1-6; TRBD1 might be the D (5 bases). Per the germline V gene, CDR1 is DFQATT and CDR2 is SNEGSKA (reference sequence). CDR3 length equals 12 residues. With 5 bases removed from V and 9 bases from J, the gap between germline ends came to 11 bases.

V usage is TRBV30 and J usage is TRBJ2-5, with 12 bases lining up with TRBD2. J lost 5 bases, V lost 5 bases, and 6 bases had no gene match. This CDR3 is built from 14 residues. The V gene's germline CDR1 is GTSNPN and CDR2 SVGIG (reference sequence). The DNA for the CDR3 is TGTGCCTGGGGGATTGGACTAGCGGGGGAGACCCAGTACTTC. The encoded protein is CAWGIGLAGETQYF.

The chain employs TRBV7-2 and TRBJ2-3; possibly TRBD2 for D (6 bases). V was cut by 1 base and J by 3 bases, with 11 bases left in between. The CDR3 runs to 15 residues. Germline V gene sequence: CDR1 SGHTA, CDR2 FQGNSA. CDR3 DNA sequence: TGTGCCAGCAGCTTAGACGGGAGAAGGACAGATACGCAGTATTTT. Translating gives CASSLDGRRTDTQYF.

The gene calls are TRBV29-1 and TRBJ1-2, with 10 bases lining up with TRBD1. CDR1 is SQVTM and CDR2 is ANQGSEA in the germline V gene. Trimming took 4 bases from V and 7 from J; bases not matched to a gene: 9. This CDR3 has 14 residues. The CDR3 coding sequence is TGCAGCGTTGCACCGGGACAGGGGTTAAGTGGCTACACCTTC. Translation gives CSVAPGQGLSGYTF.

CDR3 region: CAAGDQPQHF. For the CDR3, the DNA is TGTGCTGCGGGTGACCAGCCCCAGCATTTT. The J gene is TRBJ1-5, the V gene TRBV2; D uncertain. Germline V gene lookup returns CDR1 SNHLY and CDR2 FYNNEI. The CDR3 contains 10 residues.

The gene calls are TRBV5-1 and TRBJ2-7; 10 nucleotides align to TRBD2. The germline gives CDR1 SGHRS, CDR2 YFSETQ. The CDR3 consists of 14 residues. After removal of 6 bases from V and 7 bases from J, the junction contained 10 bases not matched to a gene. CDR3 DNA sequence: TGCGCCAGCACTGTAGCGGGAGGTAGCTGGGAGCAGTACTTC. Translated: CASTVAGGSWEQYF.

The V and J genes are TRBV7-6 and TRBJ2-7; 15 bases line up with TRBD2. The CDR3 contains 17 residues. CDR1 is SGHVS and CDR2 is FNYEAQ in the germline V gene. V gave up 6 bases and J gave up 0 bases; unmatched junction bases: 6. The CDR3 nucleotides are TGTGCCAGCAGAGGGACTAGCGGGAGGACGGACTCCTACGAGCAGTACGTC. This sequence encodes CASRGTSGRTDSYEQYV.

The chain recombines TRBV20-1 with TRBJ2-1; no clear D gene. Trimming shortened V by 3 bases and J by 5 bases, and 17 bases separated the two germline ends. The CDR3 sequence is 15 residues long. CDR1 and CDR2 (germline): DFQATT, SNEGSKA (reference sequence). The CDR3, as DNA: TGCAGTGCTAGTTACCTACCCTCCTCACACAATGAGCAGTTCTTC. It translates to CSASYLPSSHNEQFF.

For the CDR3, the DNA is TGCAGTGCTCCGACCGGGACAGGGGCCCGACGGGGCTACACCTTC. It specifies CSAPTGTGARRGYTF. The chain couples TRBV20-1 to TRBJ1-2, with 10 bases that match TRBD1. This CDR3 has 15 amino acids. Germline V lookup: CDR1 DFQATT, CDR2 SNEGSKA (reference sequence). Trimming at V came to 5 bases and at J to 8 bases, leaving 14 bases not matched to a gene.

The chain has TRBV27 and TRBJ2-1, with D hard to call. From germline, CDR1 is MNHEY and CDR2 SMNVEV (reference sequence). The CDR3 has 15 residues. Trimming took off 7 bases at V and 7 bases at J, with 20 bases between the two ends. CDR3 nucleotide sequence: TGTGCCAGCAACACCTGGGGTGGGGAAAAGAATGAGCAGTTCTTC. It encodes CASNTWGGEKNEQFF.

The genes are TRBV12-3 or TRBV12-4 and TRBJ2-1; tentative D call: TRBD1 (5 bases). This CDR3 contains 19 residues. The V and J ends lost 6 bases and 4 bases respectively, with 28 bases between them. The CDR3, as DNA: TGTGCCAGCAGCCCCTGGATCCCACCTACAGGCCGACCTTACAATGAGCAGTTCTTC. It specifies CASSPWIPPTGRPYNEQFF.

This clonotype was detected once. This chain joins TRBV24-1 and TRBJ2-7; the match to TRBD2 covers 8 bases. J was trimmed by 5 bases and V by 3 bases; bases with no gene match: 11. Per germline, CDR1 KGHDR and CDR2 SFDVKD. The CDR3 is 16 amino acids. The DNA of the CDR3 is TGTGCCACCAGTGATACGAGAGCGGGAGCCAGGAACGAGCAGTACTTC. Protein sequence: CATSDTRAGARNEQYF.

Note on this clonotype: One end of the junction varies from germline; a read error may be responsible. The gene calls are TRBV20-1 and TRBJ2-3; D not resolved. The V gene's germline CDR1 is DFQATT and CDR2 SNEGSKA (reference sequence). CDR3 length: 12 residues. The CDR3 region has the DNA TGCACTGCTAGAAGGGACACAGATACGCAGTATTTT. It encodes CTARRDTDTQYF.

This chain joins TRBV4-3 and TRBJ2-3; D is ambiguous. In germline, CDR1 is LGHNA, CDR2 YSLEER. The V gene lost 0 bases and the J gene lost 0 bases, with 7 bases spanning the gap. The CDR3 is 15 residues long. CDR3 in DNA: TGCGCCAGCAGCCAAGATTCAGCAAGCACAGATACGCAGTATTTT. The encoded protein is CASSQDSASTDTQYF.

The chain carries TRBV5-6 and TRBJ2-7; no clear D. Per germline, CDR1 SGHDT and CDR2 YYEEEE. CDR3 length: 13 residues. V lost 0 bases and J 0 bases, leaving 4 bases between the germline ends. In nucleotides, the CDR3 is TGTGCCAGCAGCTTGGTTGACTCCTACGAGCAGTACTTC. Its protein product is CASSLVDSYEQYF.